These T cell receptor beta chains were read from a single sample in a study of cytomegalovirus exposure and HLA in healthy donors. The protocol was immunoSEQ multiplex PCR, while the TCRdb copy is restricted to in-frame clones and leaves out a portion. The profile shows 35,000 to 40,000 clones, around 69% of them singletons. The sample consisted of PBMCs. These receptors were obtained from a woman aged 25 to 39 in good health and CMV-seropositive. Each CDR3 is given with its conserved first and last residue. Expanded clones are given a class, and other clones once, few, many or no size at all.

>TRBJ1-1|few|TRBV2
CASNRRGGAGTEAFF
>TRBJ2-7|NA|TRBV6-1
CASSEDLLAGYEQYF
>TRBJ1-4|NA|TRBV27
CASSQRQLPNEKLFF
>TRBJ2-3|once|TRBV6-4
CASSKKGQGLDTQYF
>TRBJ2-2|NA|TRBV5-1
CASSFPGNTGELFF
>TRBJ1-2|few|TRBV9
CASSLRQGTDGYTF
>TRBJ1-1|NA|TRBV5-1
CASSLEAGLGTEAFF
>TRBJ2-5|once|TRBV5-8
CASSLYSVETQYF
>TRBJ1-4|NA|TRBV6-5
CASSYSSLLNEKLFF
>TRBJ1-5|NA|TRBV5-1
CASSSGEGNQPQHF
>TRBJ1-1|NA|TRBV6-5
CASHLGQGLNTEAFF
>TRBJ2-2|NA|TRBV5-6
CASSPGTSGTSSTGELFF
>TRBJ2-5|NA|TRBV19
CASKPSQRAGETQYF
>TRBJ1-2|NA|TRBV5-8
CASSRYGYTF
>TRBJ1-1|NA|TRBV30
CAWSVQSTRAEAFF
>TRBJ1-2|NA|TRBV2
CASHKQGRGGYTF
>TRBJ2-1|NA|TRBV2
CASTRGGGQFF
>TRBJ2-6|NA|TRBV30
CAWSLRRTGISGANVLTF
>TRBJ2-3|NA|TRBV7-8
CASSLVGGSSTDTQYF
>TRBJ1-5|NA|TRBV6-1
CASSGQTASNQPQHF